A single sample is the source of the 23 T cell receptor beta chains below, sequenced in a study of T cells in Graves' hyperthyroidism and ophthalmopathy. Template material for amplifying TCR beta CDR3 regions consisted of RNA transcripts. The HTBI set primed first-round TCR CDR3 RT-PCR. TCRdb processed the multiplex PCR reads anew with MiXCR; each CDR3 protein has one entry. Of 800,000 or so distinct CDR3 sequences in the sample, about two fifths were seen once. The sequencing sample was made of blood. The source of these receptors is a man younger than 35 with Graves' hyperthyroidism.

The chain recombines TRBV29-1 with TRBJ2-3, with D possibly matching TRBD2 (5 bases). Trimming removed 4 bases from V and 2 bases from J, with 13 bases in between. Per germline, CDR1 SQVTM and CDR2 ANQGSEA. The CDR3 covers 14 residues. Written as DNA, the CDR3 is TGCAGCGTTGTTGCCGGGGTCTCCACAGATACGCAGTATTTT. Translated, it gives CSVVAGVSTDTQYF.

The chain links TRBV7-2 to TRBJ1-2, with TRBD1 identical over 10 bases. The junction had 17 bases not matched to a gene; V was cut back by 6 bases and J by 7 bases. Germline V gene data show CDR1 as SGHTA and CDR2 as FQGNSA. CDR3 length: 17 amino acids. The CDR3 nucleotides read TGTGCCAGCAGATCCGGGACAGGGGCCCTCGTGAGGCCTGGCTACACCTTC. Amino acid sequence: CASRSGTGALVRPGYTF.

This clonotype showed up many times. This chain connects TRBV29-1 to TRBJ1-2, with 12 bases matching TRBD1. This CDR3 has 14 amino acids. With 8 bases clipped from V and 4 bases from J, the junction kept 8 bases outside the gene matches. CDR1 and CDR2 (germline): SQVTM, ANQGSEA. CDR3 in amino acids: CSTSSGQGAYGYTF. In DNA form, the CDR3 reads TGCAGCACCTCCTCGGGACAGGGGGCCTATGGCTACACCTTC.

This clonotype was seen many times. CDR3 DNA: TGTGCCAGCAGTCCTTGGACAGGGGGAGGTGAAAAACTGTTTTTT. This sequence encodes CASSPWTGGGEKLFF. The V and J genes are TRBV12-3 or TRBV12-4 and TRBJ1-4, with 10 bases lining up with TRBD1. V shed 5 bases and J 7 bases; nucleotides not matched to a gene: 7. The CDR3 runs to 15 residues.

At least ten counts were recorded for this clonotype. The chain has TRBV12-3 or TRBV12-4 and TRBJ2-7; D unclear. V shed 4 bases and J shed 6 bases, with 13 bases lying between them. This CDR3 spans 13 amino acids. The CDR3 loop reads CASSSALTTEQYF. The CDR3 DNA is TGTGCCAGCAGTTCCGCCTTAACGACCGAGCAGTACTTC.

The CDR3 reads CSAEGTGGYEQYF. The CDR3 nucleotides are TGCAGTGCGGAAGGGACAGGGGGCTACGAGCAGTACTTC. This chain uses TRBV20-1 with TRBJ2-7; 11 positions agree with TRBD1. Germline CDR1 DFQATT, CDR2 SNEGSKA (reference sequence). The CDR3 is 13 amino acids. Losses at the gene ends were 6 bases for V and 3 bases for J; bases not matched to a gene: 4.

The V gene is TRBV19, the J gene TRBJ1-5; no definite D call. V lost 7 bases, J lost 2 bases, and 12 bases lay in between. CDR1 is LNHDA, CDR2 SQIVND, per germline (reference sequence). The CDR3 is 14 amino acids. CDR3: CASKEGYGNQPQHF. The DNA of the CDR3 is TGTGCCAGTAAGGAGGGCTACGGCAATCAGCCCCAGCATTTT.

This clonotype was observed at least ten times. The chain uses TRBV2 and TRBJ2-5; D gene unclear. Germline loops: CDR1 SNHLY, CDR2 FYNNEI. The CDR3 runs 10 residues. Trimming pared 5 bases from V and 5 bases from J, leaving 3 bases between. CDR3 loop: CASSTETQYF. For the CDR3, the DNA is TGTGCCAGCAGTACGGAGACCCAGTACTTC.

A remark on this clonotype: This may be a read error, as it is one base from a much larger clone. The chain links TRBV20-1 to TRBJ1-1; no clear D gene. Trimming removed 6 bases at V and 3 bases at J, with 8 bases between. CDR1 DFQATT and CDR2 SNEGSKA come from the germline V gene (reference sequence). The CDR3 extends over 11 amino acids. CDR3 loop: CSASEYTEAFF. For the CDR3, the DNA is TGCAGTGCGAGTGAGTACACTGAAGCTTTCTTT.

J is TRBJ2-7 and V is TRBV10-3; D remains unclear. The germline CDR1 and CDR2 sequences are ENHRY and SYGVKD. The V gene lost 10 bases and the J gene lost 2 bases, with 18 bases spanning the gap. The CDR3 covers 14 residues. CDR3 residues: CASTSPQVPYEQYF. CDR3 in DNA: TGTGCCAGCACCTCCCCCCAGGTACCCTACGAGCAGTACTTC.

The chain joins TRBV5-1 to TRBJ1-6; 7 bases agree with TRBD1. The CDR3 totals 15 residues. CDR1 SGHRS and CDR2 YFSETQ come from the germline V gene. With V trimmed by 0 bases and J by 6 bases, 3 bases remained unmatched. The CDR3 coding sequence is TGCGCCAGCAGCTTGGAGGGACAGTCTAATTCACCCCTCCACTTT. This translates into CASSLEGQSNSPLHF.

This clonotype was seen many times. The J gene is TRBJ2-5, the V gene TRBV9; weak D call: TRBD2 (7 bases). The germline gives CDR1 SGDLS, CDR2 YYNGEE. Deletions cut 2 bases from V and 4 bases from J, with 12 bases between. The CDR3 is 14 residues long. The CDR3 nucleotides read TGTGCCAGCAGCGTCTCCCGGGGGGCAGAGACCCAGTACTTC. Its translation is CASSVSRGAETQYF.

The sample holds one count of this clonotype. V gene TRBV10-3 combines with J gene TRBJ1-6; 9 bases match TRBD1. V was clipped by 4 bases and J by 6 bases; unmatched bases: 1. Per germline, CDR1 ENHRY and CDR2 SYGVKD. The CDR3 runs to 14 residues. The CDR3 loop reads CAISGTGVNSPLHF. The CDR3 nucleotides read TGTGCCATCAGTGGGACAGGGGTTAATTCACCCCTCCACTTT.

In regard to this clonotype: Lacking the conserved final phenylalanine or tryptophan, this CDR3 likely reflects a read error. The J gene is TRBJ2-5, the V gene TRBV7-8; D unresolved. In germline, CDR1 is SGHVS, CDR2 FQNEAQ. The length of the CDR3 is 11 residues. Deletions cut 6 bases from V and 5 bases from J, with 7 bases between. CDR3 region: CASSSGETQYL. In DNA, the CDR3 is TGTGCCAGCAGTTCCGGGGAGACCCAGTACCTC.

This clonotype occurred many times. The rearrangement links TRBV2 to TRBJ1-5; D ambiguous. V was shortened by 4 bases and J by 3 bases, with 7 bases between the two germline ends. CDR1 is SNHLY and CDR2 is FYNNEI in the germline V gene. There are 13 residues in the CDR3. This CDR3 reads CASSGQVNQPQHF. CDR3 nucleotide sequence: TGTGCCAGCAGTGGGCAGGTCAATCAGCCCCAGCATTTT.

There are a few counts of this clonotype. The rearrangement uses TRBV19 and TRBJ2-7; 7 nucleotides agree with TRBD1. The CDR3 consists of 14 residues. V shed 8 bases, J shed 7 bases, and the junction held 14 bases outside the gene matches. Per germline, CDR1 LNHDA and CDR2 SQIVND (reference sequence). The CDR3 protein is CASAPGQYYGEQYF. The CDR3 region has the DNA TGTGCCAGTGCCCCGGGACAGTACTACGGGGAGCAGTACTTC.

The table lists this clonotype with a few counts. V is TRBV6-6 and J is TRBJ1-5; D gene ambiguous. Between the trimmed V and J ends, which lost 2 bases and 3 bases, there was a span of 11 bases. CDR3 size: 15 residues. CDR1 and CDR2 (germline): MNHNY, SVGAGI (reference sequence). The CDR3 here is CASSYGLGINQPQHF. The CDR3 DNA reads TGTGCCAGCAGTTACGGTCTGGGAATCAATCAGCCCCAGCATTTT.

J is TRBJ2-5 and V is TRBV30, with D unresolved. V was trimmed by 1 base and J by 0 bases, leaving 9 bases between them. The CDR3 is 14 amino acids. CDR1 GTSNPN and CDR2 SVGIG come from the germline V gene (reference sequence). CDR3 protein: CAWSGTRYQETQYF. As DNA, the CDR3 is TGTGCCTGGAGTGGTACGCGGTACCAAGAGACCCAGTACTTC.

This clonotype was picked up a small number of times. The gene calls are TRBV4-1 and TRBJ2-2; a weak D match, TRBD2 (6 bases). With 4 bases removed from V and 4 bases from J, the gap between germline ends came to 13 bases. The CDR3 runs to 15 residues. Germline V gives CDR1 MGHRA, CDR2 YSYEKL. The CDR3 sequence: CASSPLGRTTGELFF. In nucleotides, the CDR3 is TGCGCCAGCAGCCCCCTGGGGAGGACCACCGGGGAGCTGTTTTTT.

As for this clonotype: Germline is not matched at one junction end, which may reflect a read error. The chain recombines TRBV6-6 with TRBJ1-6, with 8 bases aligning to TRBD1. This CDR3 spans 14 amino acids. Germline V lookup: CDR1 MNHNY, CDR2 SVGAGI (reference sequence). This CDR3 reads CAISDGLGQVSLHF. CDR3 bases: TGTGCCATCAGTGACGGGCTGGGACAGGTTTCCCTCCACTTT.

The V and J genes are TRBV9 and TRBJ2-7; TRBD1 is a possible D gene (5 bases). CDR1 and CDR2 from the germline V gene are SGDLS and YYNGEE. The CDR3 runs to 16 residues. V was clipped by 4 bases and J by 1 base, with 18 bases between them. CDR3 nucleotide sequence: TGTGCCAGCAGCTCGTATCAGGGCCCCTCATCCTACGAGCAGTACTTC. This sequence encodes CASSSYQGPSSYEQYF.

The chain recombines TRBV9 with TRBJ1-1; 7 positions match TRBD1. The CDR3 totals 12 residues. Germline V gene lookup returns CDR1 SGDLS and CDR2 YYNGEE. The V and J ends lost 2 bases and 12 bases, in that order; junction bases with no gene match: 7. CDR3 sequence (DNA): TGTGCCAGCAGCGTGGGGGGGACAGCATCTTTCTTT. Encoded protein: CASSVGGTASFF.

Worth noting for this clonotype: At one end the junction does not follow the germline gene, possibly because of a read error. The chain joins TRBV7-3 to TRBJ2-2; the match to TRBD2 covers 8 bases. Looked up from germline, CDR1 is SGHTA and CDR2 is FQGTGA. The CDR3 length is 12 residues. The CDR3 here is CASRSESGGLFF. CDR3 in DNA: TGCGCCAGCCGTTCGGAGAGCGGGGGGCTGTTTTTT.